The next 21 T cell receptor beta chains were all read from a single sample in a study of cytomegalovirus exposure and HLA in healthy donors. The PCR contained 60 Vbeta and 13 Jbeta primers. Here immunoSEQ multiplex PCR was the method, and the copy in TCRdb shows in-frame clones only, minus some. The data contain approximately 140,000 clones, roughly 74% of them singletons. Sample: PBMCs. The receptors were sampled from a man aged 35 to 55 in good health and CMV-seronegative.

In this sample, this clone turned up once. This chain connects TRBV7-2 to TRBJ2-5, with D tentatively TRBD1 (7 bases). CDR1 and CDR2 (germline): SGHTA, FQGNSA. This CDR3 is 14 amino acids long. The germline V and J ends were trimmed by 1 base and 5 bases, with 11 bases remaining between them. The CDR3 protein is CASSLGAGGETQYF. In DNA form, the CDR3 reads TGTGCCAGCAGCTTAGGAGCAGGGGGGGAGACCCAGTACTTC.

The chain has TRBV7-2 and TRBJ2-3, with D unresolved. The CDR3 has 13 amino acids. The germline CDR1 and CDR2 sequences are SGHTA and FQGNSA. Trimming took off 4 bases at V and 5 bases at J, with 10 bases between the two ends. CDR3 region: CASSSSAQDTQYF. DNA of the CDR3: TGTGCCAGCAGCTCCAGCGCCCAAGATACGCAGTATTTT.

This chain connects TRBV15 to TRBJ2-7; D is perhaps TRBD1 (7 bases). The CDR3 is 17 amino acids. The V end was cut by 0 bases, the J end by 2 bases, with 17 bases between. Germline CDR1 LNHNV, CDR2 YYDKDF (reference sequence). The CDR3 DNA is TGTGCCACCAGCAGAGATATCGACAGGGAGGTCCCCTACGAGCAGTACTTC. It encodes CATSRDIDREVPYEQYF.

This clone was counted once. The rearrangement joins TRBV2 to TRBJ2-1; 7 bases match TRBD2. The CDR3 loop spans 14 amino acids. In germline, CDR1 is SNHLY, CDR2 FYNNEI. Trimming removed 7 bases from V and 4 bases from J; junction bases left unmatched: 7. The DNA for the CDR3 is TGTGCCAGCATCCGGCAGGGAGGGTACAATGAGCAGTTCTTC. The encoded protein is CASIRQGGYNEQFF.

The chain uses TRBV7-2 and TRBJ1-5; tentative D call: TRBD1 (6 bases). This CDR3 has 15 amino acids. Germline CDR1 and CDR2: SGHTA and FQGNSA. The V end lost 5 bases, the J end lost 5 bases, and 16 bases lay between the germline ends. The CDR3 nucleotides read TGTGCCAGCAGCCTACACCAACAGGGCTATCAGCCCCAGCATTTT. This gives the protein CASSLHQQGYQPQHF.

This rearrangement joins TRBV18 to TRBJ1-2; a possible D gene is TRBD1 (5 bases). Germline V gene lookup returns CDR1 KGHSH and CDR2 LQKENI. The germline V and J ends were trimmed by 3 bases and 4 bases, with 12 bases remaining between them. The CDR3 runs 14 residues. The CDR3 bases are TGTGCCAGCTCACCCACCACAGGAACCTATGGCTACACCTTC. This gives the protein CASSPTTGTYGYTF.

This clone was seen a handful of times. The chain couples TRBV7-9 to TRBJ1-6, with 7 bases that match TRBD1. V gave up 0 bases and J gave up 10 bases; unmatched junction bases: 6. Germline-derived CDR1 and CDR2 are SEHNR and FQNEAQ (reference sequence). CDR3 length equals 15 residues. The DNA for the CDR3 is TGTGCCAGCAGCTTAGCTCAAGAAGGGGGCTCACCCCTCCACTTT. This translates into CASSLAQEGGSPLHF.

The V and J genes are TRBV9 and TRBJ2-5; weak D call: TRBD1 (6 bases). V lost 5 bases and J 5 bases, leaving 13 bases between the germline ends. This CDR3 comprises 13 residues. Germline assignment: CDR1 SGDLS and CDR2 YYNGEE. The CDR3 loop reads CASSTGPEETQYF. CDR3 coding DNA: TGTGCCAGCAGTACAGGGCCAGAGGAGACCCAGTACTTC.

CDR3 region: CASSFPPPGVWGYTF. CDR3 nucleotides: TGTGCCAGCAGTTTCCCCCCCCCGGGGGTCTGGGGCTACACCTTC. This chain connects TRBV28 to TRBJ1-2; maybe TRBD1 (5 bases). CDR3 length: 15 amino acids. Germline lookup yields CDR1 MDHEN and CDR2 SYDVKM. V lost 3 bases and J 8 bases, leaving 19 bases between the germline ends.

The J gene is TRBJ2-1, the V gene TRBV5-5; tentatively, D is TRBD1 (7 bases). Germline loops: CDR1 SGHKS, CDR2 YYEKEE (reference sequence). V lost 0 bases, J lost 3 bases, and 10 bases lay in between. The CDR3 is 15 amino acids. This chain's CDR3 is CASSLVRGDYNEQFF. The CDR3 DNA is TGTGCCAGCAGCTTGGTCAGGGGGGACTACAATGAGCAGTTCTTC.

The chain couples TRBV9 to TRBJ2-7; D gene uncertain. V was clipped by 4 bases and J by 5 bases, with 13 bases between them. Germline V CDR1 and CDR2: SGDLS, YYNGEE. The CDR3 spans 13 residues. CDR3 sequence reads: CASSPNVMDEQYF. The CDR3 DNA reads as TGTGCCAGCAGCCCTAATGTCATGGACGAGCAGTACTTC. The full variable domain, rest sourced from reference TRBV9 and TRBJ2-7, is DSGVTQTPKHLITATGQRVTLRCSPRSGDLSVYWYQQSLDQGLQFLIQYYNGEERAKGNILERFSAQQFPDLHSELNLSSLELGDSALYFCASSPNVMDEQYFGPGTRLTVT.

This clone was seen a few times. The gene calls are TRBV10-3 and TRBJ2-5; TRBD2 matches at 9 bases. Germline V CDR1 and CDR2: ENHRY, SYGVKD. Losses at the gene ends were 6 bases for V and 6 bases for J; bases not matched to a gene: 8. This CDR3 has 14 residues. Here the CDR3 DNA reads TGTGCCATCAGCGCCGGGACTAGCCTTCAGACCCAGTACTTC. This codes for CAISAGTSLQTQYF.

This clone has a handful of counts. The chain joins TRBV5-1 to TRBJ1-4; 7 nucleotides match TRBD1. Germline V gene lookup returns CDR1 SGHRS and CDR2 YFSETQ. V dropped 0 bases and J dropped 6; count of bases not matched to a gene: 2. The CDR3 has 14 amino acids. In DNA, the CDR3 is TGCGCCAGCAGCTTGGCAGGGGGAGATGAAAAACTGTTTTTT. As protein: CASSLAGGDEKLFF.

The chain employs TRBV5-1 and TRBJ1-2; D might be TRBD1 (6 bases). The germline V gene encodes CDR1 SGHRS and CDR2 YFSETQ. V gave up 0 bases and J gave up 8 bases, with 17 bases separating them. The CDR3 is 15 residues long. For the CDR3, the DNA is TGCGCCAGCAGCTTGGTCCGACAGGCCCAAGGGGGCTACACCTTC. Translating gives CASSLVRQAQGGYTF.

The V gene is TRBV11-2, the J gene TRBJ2-1, with 14 bases fitting TRBD2. CDR1 and CDR2 (germline): SGHAT, FQNNGV. The length of the CDR3 is 16 residues. V gave up 4 bases and J gave up 8 bases; unmatched junction bases: 7. The CDR3 DNA sequence: TGTGCCAGCAGCTCCAGAGGGACTAGCGGGGGCGATGAGCAGTTCTTC. Its protein is CASSSRGTSGGDEQFF. Variable domain in full (rest from reference TRBV11-2 and TRBJ2-1): EAGVAQSPRYKIIEKRQSVAFWCNPISGHATLYWYQQILGQGPKLLIQFQNNGVVDDSQLPKDRFSAERLKGVDSTLKIQPAKLEDSAVYLCASSSRGTSGGDEQFFGPGTRLTVL.

Only one count was recorded for this clone. The chain uses TRBV6-1 and TRBJ1-4; 7 nucleotides line up with TRBD1. The CDR3 is 15 amino acids. CDR1 and CDR2 (germline): MNHNS, SASEGT. With V trimmed by 2 bases and J by 6 bases, 6 bases remained unmatched. The CDR3 DNA reads as TGTGCCAGCAGTGAAAGGGGACAGCACTATGAAAAACTGTTTTTT. It translates to CASSERGQHYEKLFF.

The CDR3, as DNA: TGTGCCAGCTCACCACCGGACACGAACACTGAAGCTTTCTTT. Residues: CASSPPDTNTEAFF. The V call is TRBV18, the J call TRBJ1-1; a possible D gene is TRBD1 (5 bases). Germline V gives CDR1 KGHSH, CDR2 LQKENI. The CDR3 is 14 residues long. Deletions cut 0 bases from V and 1 base from J, with 6 bases between.

The genes are TRBV30 and TRBJ2-7; D uncertain. CDR3 length: 12 residues. From germline, CDR1 is GTSNPN and CDR2 SVGIG (reference sequence). Deletions cut 3 bases from V and 1 base from J, with 7 bases between. In DNA form, the CDR3 reads TGTGCCTGGAGCGCCAGGTCCTACGAGCAGTACTTC. It encodes CAWSARSYEQYF.

This clone was counted a few times. This chain links TRBV7-9 with TRBJ2-7, with TRBD1 matching over 7 bases. The CDR3 covers 15 residues. Germline lookup yields CDR1 SEHNR and CDR2 FQNEAQ (reference sequence). J lost 1 base, V lost 5 bases, and 8 bases had no gene match. CDR3 sequence (DNA): TGTGCCAGCAGCCCAAGGGACAGCTCTTCCTACGAGCAGTACTTC. This translates into CASSPRDSSSYEQYF.

The chain combines TRBV9 with TRBJ2-3; TRBD1 might be the D (6 bases). The germline gives CDR1 SGDLS, CDR2 YYNGEE. Trimming removed 0 bases from V and 5 bases from J, with 16 bases in between. The CDR3 totals 16 residues. The CDR3 sequence: CASSVGYRVGRDTQYF. In DNA, the CDR3 is TGTGCCAGCAGCGTAGGTTACAGGGTTGGTAGAGATACGCAGTATTTT.

This clone came up a few times. V and J are TRBV7-9 and TRBJ1-1; tentative D call: TRBD1 (5 bases). This CDR3 is 15 amino acids long. CDR1 is SEHNR and CDR2 is FQNEAQ in the germline V gene (reference sequence). The V end lost 0 bases, the J end lost 1 base, and 9 bases lay between the germline ends. This CDR3 is CASSLAFTGNTEAFF. The CDR3 DNA reads TGTGCCAGCAGCTTAGCGTTTACAGGGAACACTGAAGCTTTCTTT.